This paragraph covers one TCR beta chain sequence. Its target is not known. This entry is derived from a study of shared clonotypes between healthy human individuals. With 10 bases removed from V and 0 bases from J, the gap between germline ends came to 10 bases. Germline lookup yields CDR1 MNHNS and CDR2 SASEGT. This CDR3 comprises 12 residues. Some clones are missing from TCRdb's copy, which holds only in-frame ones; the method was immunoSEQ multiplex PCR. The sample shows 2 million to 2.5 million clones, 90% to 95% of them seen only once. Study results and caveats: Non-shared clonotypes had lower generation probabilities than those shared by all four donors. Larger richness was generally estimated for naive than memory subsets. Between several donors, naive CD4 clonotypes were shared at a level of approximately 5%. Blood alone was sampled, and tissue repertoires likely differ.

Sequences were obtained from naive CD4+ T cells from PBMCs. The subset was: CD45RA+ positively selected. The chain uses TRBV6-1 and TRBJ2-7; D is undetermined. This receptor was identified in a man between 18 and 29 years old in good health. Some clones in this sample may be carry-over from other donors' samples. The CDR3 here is CAIARSSYEQYF. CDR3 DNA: TGTGCCATCGCCAGAAGCTCCTACGAGCAGTACTTC.